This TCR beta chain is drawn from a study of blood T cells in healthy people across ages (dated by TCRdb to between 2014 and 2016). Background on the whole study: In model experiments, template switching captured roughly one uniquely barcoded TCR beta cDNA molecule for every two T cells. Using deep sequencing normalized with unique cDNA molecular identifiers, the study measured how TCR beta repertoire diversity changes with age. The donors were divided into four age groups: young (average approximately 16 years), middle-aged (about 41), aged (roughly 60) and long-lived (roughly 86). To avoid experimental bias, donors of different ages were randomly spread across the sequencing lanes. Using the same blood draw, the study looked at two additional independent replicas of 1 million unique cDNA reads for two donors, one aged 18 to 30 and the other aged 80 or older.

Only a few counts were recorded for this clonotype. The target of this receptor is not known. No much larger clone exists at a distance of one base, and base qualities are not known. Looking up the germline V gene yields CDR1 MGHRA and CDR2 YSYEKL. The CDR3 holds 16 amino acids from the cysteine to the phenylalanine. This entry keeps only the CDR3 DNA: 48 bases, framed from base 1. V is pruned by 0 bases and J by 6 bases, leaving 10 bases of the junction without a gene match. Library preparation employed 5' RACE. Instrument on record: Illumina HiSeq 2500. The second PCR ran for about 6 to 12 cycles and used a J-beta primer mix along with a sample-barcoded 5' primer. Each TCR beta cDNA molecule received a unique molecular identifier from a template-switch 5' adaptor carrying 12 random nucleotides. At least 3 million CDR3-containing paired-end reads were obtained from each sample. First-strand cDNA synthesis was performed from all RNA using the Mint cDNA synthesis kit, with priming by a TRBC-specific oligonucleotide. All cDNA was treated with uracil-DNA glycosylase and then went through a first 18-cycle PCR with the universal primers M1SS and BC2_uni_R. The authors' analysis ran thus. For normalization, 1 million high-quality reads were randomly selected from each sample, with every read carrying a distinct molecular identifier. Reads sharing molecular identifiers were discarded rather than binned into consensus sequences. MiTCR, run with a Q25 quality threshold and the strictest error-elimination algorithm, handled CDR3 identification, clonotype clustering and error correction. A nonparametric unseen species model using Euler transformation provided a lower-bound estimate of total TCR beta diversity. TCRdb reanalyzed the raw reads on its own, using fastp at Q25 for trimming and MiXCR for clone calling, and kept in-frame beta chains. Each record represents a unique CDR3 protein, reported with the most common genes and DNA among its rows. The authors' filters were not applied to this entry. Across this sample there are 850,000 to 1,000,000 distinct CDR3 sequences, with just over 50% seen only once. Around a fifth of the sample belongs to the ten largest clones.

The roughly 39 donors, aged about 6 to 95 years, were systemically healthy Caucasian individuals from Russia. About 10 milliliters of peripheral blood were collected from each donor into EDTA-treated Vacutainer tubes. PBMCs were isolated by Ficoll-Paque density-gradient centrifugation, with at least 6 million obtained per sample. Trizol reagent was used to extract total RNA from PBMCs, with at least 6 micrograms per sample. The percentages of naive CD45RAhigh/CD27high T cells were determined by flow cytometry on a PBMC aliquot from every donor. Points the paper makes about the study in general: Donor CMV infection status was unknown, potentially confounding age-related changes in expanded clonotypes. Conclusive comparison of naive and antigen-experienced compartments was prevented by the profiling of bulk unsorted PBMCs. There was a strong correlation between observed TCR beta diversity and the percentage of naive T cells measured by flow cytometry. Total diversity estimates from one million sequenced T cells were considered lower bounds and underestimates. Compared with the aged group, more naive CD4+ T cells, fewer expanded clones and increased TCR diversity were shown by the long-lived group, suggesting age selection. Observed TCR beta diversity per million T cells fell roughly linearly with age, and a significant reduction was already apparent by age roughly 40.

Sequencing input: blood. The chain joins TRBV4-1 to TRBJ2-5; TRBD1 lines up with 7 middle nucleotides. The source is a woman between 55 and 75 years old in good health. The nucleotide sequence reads TGCGCCAGCAGCCAAGAGAACAGGGGTTCTAAGAAGACCCAGTACTTC. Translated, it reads CASSQENRGSKKTQYF.